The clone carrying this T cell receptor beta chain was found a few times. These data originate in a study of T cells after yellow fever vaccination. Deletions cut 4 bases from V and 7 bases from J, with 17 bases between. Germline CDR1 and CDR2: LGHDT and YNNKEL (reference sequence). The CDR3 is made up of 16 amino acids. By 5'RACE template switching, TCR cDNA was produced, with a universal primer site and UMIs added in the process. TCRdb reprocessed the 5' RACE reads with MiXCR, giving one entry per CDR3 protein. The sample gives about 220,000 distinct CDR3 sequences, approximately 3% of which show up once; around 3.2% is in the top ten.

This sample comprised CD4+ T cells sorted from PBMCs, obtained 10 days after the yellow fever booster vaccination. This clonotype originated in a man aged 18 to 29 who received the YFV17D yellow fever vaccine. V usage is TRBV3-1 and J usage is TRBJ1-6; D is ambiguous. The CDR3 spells CASSRQFGLSNSPLHF. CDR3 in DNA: TGTGCCAGCAGCCGCCAATTCGGATTATCGAATTCACCCCTCCACTTT.